This TCR beta chain was recovered during a study of blood T cell repertoires in COVID-19 (dated by TCRdb to the early 2020s). In the study overall: Samples covering the acute and convalescent phases of COVID-19 were provided by collaborators in the United States, Italy and Spain. The prospective study material was composed of cDNA or gDNA derived from T cells, B-cell-depleted T cells, or PBMCs. Deeply sampled blood TCRbeta repertoires from subjects exposed to, actively infected with, or recovered from COVID-19 were included in the dataset. The repertoires were released in a freely available public database meant as a resource for research on the immune response to SARS-CoV-2. The samples were drawn from two sources: the first 160 participants of the ongoing ImmuneRACE study, and 1,254 subjects contributed by 6 global collaborators. Nearly every sample came with metadata listing a de-identified subject ID, COVID-19 status, age in years and sex. Where available, HLA class I and class II types were taken from metadata supplied by the sample provider and were not determined by assay-based typing.

Summary of the overall study and its limitations: The quantity of clinical and demographic metadata differed by source and by participant and was supplied without curation.

Comment on this clone: There is no known antigen for this receptor. The sample holds no much larger clone one base away, and base qualities are not on file.

The immunoSEQ Assay, a bias-controlled multiplex PCR, was used to amplify TCRbeta CDR3 regions from genomic DNA. Regarding the original processing steps: The number of nucleated cells in each sample was estimated from the amplification of reference gene primers within the assay. To quantify the absolute abundance of each unique TCRbeta CDR3 rearrangement, sequence reads were collapsed and filtered. For each sample, productive Simpson clonality was calculated as the square root of Simpson's diversity index over productive rearrangements. TCRdb's version of the immuneACCESS table is confined to in-frame rearrangements and falls short of the full clone set. An unresolved V gene accounts for under half of the shortfall where checked; the remainder is of unknown origin. V and J calls plus clone size are reproduced from that table; the DNA served to infer D and trimming. This sample holds 94,000 or so clones; more than 65% were observed only once. Jointly, the top ten make up approximately 25% of the sample.

Each collaborating institution followed its own protocols to collect whole blood in K2EDTA tubes. For TCRbeta analysis, collaborator samples were shipped as frozen whole blood, as isolated PBMCs, or as DNA extracted from either sample type. V gives up 7 bases and J gives up 4 bases, and the segment between their germline ends measures 11 bases. In the germline V gene, CDR1 corresponds to SQVTM and CDR2 to ANQGSEA. Including the terminal cysteine and phenylalanine, the CDR3 comprises 12 residues. Only the CDR3 DNA stays, 36 bases, in frame from base 1. The chain is made from TRBV29-1 and TRBJ1-5; perhaps TRBD1 is the D gene, with 6 bases matching. Sequenced input: peripheral blood. The sequence came from a man aged 55 to 70 with acute or convalescent COVID-19. The DNA sequence is TGCAGCGCGGAGGGGACAAATCAGCCCCAGCATTTT. Its product reads: CSAEGTNQPQHF. With the rest looked up from the reference TRBV29-1 and TRBJ1-5 genes rather than sequenced, the full variable domain is SAVISQKPSRDICQRGTSLTIQCQVDSQVTMMFWYRQQPGQSLTLIATANQGSEATYESGFVIDKFPISRPNLTFSTLTVSNMSPEDSSIYLCSAEGTNQPQHFGDGTRLSIL.